The T cell receptor (beta chain) under discussion was sequenced for a study of blood T cell repertoires in COVID-19. There are 15 residues in the CDR3. J was trimmed by 0 bases and V by 3 bases; bases with no gene match: 2. CDR1 and CDR2 (germline): KGHSH, LQKENI. TCRdb keeps only in-frame clones here, not all; method: immunoSEQ multiplex PCR. The sample lists over 200,000 clones; about 87% were seen once. The TCR was taken from a woman between 50 and 59 years old with acute or convalescent COVID-19. The sequenced sample was peripheral blood. The chain recombines TRBV18 with TRBJ2-1; the match to TRBD1 covers 7 bases. The CDR3 DNA reads as TGTGCCAGCTCACCGACAGGGCGCTCCTACAATGAGCAGTTCTTC. Translated: CASSPTGRSYNEQFF.